This T cell receptor beta chain was observed in a study of cytomegalovirus exposure and HLA in healthy donors. Primers included in the PCR were 60 Vbeta and 13 Jbeta primers. TCRdb's copy holds only in-frame clones and misses some; the assay was immunoSEQ multiplex PCR. This repertoire comprises some 120,000 clones; its ten largest clones make up roughly 3.6%. The CDR3 runs to 18 residues. Trimming stripped 4 bases from V and 2 bases from J, with 25 bases between. The germline V gene has CDR1 SGHRS and CDR2 YFSETQ. This TCR came from a man aged 25 to 40 in good health and CMV-seronegative. The J gene is TRBJ2-7, the V gene TRBV5-1, with D maybe TRBD1 (6 bases). The specimen sequenced was PBMCs. CDR3 sequence (DNA): TGCGCCAGCAGCCGGACGGGCGGGCTACAGGGTGTCCCCTACGAGCAGTACTTC. Amino acid sequence: CASSRTGGLQGVPYEQYF.